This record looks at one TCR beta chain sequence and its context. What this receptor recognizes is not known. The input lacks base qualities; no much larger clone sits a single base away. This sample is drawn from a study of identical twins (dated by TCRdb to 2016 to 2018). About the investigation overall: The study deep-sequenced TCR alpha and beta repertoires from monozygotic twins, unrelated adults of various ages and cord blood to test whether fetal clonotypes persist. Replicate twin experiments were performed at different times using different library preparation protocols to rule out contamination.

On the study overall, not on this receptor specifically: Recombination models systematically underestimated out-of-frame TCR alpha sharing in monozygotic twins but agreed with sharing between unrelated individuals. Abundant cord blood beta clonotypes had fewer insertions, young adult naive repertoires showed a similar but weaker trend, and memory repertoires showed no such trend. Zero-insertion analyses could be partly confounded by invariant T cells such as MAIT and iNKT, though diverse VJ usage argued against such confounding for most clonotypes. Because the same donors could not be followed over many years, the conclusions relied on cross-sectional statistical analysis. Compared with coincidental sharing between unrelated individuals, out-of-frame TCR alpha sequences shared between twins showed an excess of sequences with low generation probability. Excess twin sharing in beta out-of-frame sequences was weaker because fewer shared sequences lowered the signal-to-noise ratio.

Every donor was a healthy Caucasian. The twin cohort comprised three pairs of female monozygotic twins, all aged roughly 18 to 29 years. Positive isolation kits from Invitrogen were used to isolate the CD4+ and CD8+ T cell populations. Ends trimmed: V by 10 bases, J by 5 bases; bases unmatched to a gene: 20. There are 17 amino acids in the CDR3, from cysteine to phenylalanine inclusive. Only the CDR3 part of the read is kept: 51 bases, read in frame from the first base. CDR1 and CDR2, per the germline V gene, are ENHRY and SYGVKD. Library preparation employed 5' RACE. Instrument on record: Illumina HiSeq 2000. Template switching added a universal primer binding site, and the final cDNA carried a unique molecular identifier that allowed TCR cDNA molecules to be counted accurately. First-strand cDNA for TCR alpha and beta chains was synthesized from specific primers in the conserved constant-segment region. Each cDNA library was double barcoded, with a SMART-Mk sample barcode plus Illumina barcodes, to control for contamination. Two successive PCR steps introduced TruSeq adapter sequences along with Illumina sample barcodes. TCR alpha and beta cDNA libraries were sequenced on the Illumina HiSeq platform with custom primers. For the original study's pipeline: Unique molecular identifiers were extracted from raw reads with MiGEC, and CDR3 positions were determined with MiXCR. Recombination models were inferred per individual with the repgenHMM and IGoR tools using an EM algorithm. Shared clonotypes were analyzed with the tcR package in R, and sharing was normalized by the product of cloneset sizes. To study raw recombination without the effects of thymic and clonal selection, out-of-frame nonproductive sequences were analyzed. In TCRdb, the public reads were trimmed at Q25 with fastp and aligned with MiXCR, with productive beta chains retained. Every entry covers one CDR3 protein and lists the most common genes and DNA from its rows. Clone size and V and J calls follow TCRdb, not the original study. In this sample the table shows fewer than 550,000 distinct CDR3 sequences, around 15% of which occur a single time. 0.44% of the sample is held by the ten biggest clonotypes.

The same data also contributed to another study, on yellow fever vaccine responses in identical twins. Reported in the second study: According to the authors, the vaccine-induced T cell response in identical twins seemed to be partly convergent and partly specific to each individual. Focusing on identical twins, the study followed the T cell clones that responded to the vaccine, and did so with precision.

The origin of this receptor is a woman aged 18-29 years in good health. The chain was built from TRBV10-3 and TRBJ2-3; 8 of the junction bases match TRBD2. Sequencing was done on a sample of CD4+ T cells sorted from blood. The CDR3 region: CATEPNGPGLVLDTQYF. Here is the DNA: TGTGCCACCGAACCCAACGGGCCGGGACTAGTATTAGATACGCAGTATTTT.